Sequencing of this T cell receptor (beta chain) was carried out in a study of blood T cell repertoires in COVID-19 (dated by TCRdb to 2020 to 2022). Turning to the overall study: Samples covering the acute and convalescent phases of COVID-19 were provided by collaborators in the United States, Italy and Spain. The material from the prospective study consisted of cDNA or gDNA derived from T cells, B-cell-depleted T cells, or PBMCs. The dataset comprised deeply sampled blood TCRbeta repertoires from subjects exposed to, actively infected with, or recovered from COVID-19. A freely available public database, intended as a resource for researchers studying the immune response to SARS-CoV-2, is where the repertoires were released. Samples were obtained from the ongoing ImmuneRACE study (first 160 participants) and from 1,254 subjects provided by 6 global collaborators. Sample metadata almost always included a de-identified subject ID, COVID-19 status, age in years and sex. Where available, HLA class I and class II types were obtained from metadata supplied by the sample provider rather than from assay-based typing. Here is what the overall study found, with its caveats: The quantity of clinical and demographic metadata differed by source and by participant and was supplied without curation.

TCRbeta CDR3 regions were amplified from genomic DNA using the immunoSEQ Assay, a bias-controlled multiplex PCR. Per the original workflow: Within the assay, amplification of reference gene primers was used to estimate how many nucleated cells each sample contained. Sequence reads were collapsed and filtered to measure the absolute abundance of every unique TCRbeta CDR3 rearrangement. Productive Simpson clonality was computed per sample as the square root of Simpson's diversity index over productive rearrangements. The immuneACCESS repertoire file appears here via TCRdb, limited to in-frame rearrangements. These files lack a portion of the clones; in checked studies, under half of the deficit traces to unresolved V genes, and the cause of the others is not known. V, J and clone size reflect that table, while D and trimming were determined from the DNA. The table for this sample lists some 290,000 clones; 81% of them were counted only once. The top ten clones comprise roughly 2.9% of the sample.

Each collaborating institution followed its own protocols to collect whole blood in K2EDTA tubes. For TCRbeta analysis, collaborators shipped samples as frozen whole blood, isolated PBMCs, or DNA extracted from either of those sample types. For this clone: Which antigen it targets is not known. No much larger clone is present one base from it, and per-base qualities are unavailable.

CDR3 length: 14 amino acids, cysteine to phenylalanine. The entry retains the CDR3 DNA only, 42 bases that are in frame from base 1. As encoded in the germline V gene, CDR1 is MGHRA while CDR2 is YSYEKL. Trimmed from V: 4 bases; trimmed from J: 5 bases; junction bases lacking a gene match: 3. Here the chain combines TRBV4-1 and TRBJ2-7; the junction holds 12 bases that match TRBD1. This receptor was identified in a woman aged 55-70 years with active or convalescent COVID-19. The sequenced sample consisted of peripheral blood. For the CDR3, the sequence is CASSRGQGANEQYF. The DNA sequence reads TGCGCCAGCAGCCGGGGACAGGGGGCCAACGAGCAGTACTTC.